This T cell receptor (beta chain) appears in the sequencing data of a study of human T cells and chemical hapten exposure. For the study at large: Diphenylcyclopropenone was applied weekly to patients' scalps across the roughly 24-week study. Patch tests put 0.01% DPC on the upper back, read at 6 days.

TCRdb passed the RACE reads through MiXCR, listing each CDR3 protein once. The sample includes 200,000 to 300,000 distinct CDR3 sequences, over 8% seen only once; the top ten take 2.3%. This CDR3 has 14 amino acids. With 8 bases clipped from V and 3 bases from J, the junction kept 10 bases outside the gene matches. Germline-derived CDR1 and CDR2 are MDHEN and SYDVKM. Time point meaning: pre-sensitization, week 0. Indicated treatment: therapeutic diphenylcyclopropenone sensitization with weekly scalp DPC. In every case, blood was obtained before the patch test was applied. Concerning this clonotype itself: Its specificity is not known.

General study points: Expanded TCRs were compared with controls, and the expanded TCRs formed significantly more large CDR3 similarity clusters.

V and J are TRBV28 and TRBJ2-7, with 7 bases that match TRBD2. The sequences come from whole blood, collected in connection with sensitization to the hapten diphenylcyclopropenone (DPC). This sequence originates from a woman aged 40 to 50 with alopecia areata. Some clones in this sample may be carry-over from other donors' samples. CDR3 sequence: CASQRAGAYYEQYF. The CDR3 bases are TGTGCCAGCCAAAGGGCGGGAGCTTACTACGAGCAGTACTTC.